This T cell receptor (beta chain) was found in a study of T cells in Graves' hyperthyroidism and ophthalmopathy. Study-wide context: Peripheral blood was acquired at first diagnosis, ahead of any therapy whatsoever. General study findings and limits: From stable hyperthyroidism, ophthalmopathy was separated by a 13 V-J model.

In patients aged 18 to 65, hyperthyroidism was newly diagnosed, with duration under 2 months. PBMCs were derived from more than 8 ml fresh peripheral blood. RNA transcripts gave rise to amplified TCR beta CDR3 regions. First-round RT-PCR of the TCR CDR3 relied on the HTBI primer set. TCRdb re-called the multiplex PCR reads through MiXCR, storing one row per CDR3 protein. The sample records around 420,000 distinct CDR3 sequences, 15% to 18% being singletons. This clonotype turned up a few times. Its antigen is unidentified. The sequence came from a woman between 18 and 30 years old with Graves' hyperthyroidism. Sample: blood.

The CDR3 DNA sequence: TGTGCCAGCAGCCTAGGACTAGACTCGAATGAGCAGTTCTTC. This translates into CASSLGLDSNEQFF. This chain connects TRBV7-2 to TRBJ2-1, with 7 bases lining up with TRBD2. CDR1 and CDR2 (germline): SGHTA, FQGNSA. CDR3 length: 14 amino acids. The V segment lost 5 bases and the J segment 7 bases; nucleotides outside the gene matches: 8.